This T cell receptor beta chain originates from a study of blood T cell repertoires in COVID-19. Germline V lookup: CDR1 SGHRS, CDR2 YFSETQ. The CDR3 length is 15 residues. V was trimmed by 2 bases and J by 1 base, leaving 9 bases between them. TCRdb's copy holds only in-frame clones and misses some; the assay was immunoSEQ multiplex PCR. The sample contains around 130,000 clones, approximately 84% of which appear only once. The sample consisted of peripheral blood. This chain joins TRBV5-1 and TRBJ2-2; D possibly corresponds to TRBD2 (6 bases). The TCR comes from a woman aged 55-75 years with acute or convalescent COVID-19. The CDR3 here is CASSFGGMNTGELFF. The CDR3 DNA reads as TGCGCCAGCAGCTTTGGAGGGATGAACACCGGGGAGCTGTTTTTT. Full variable domain (outside the CDR3, taken from reference TRBV5-1 and TRBJ2-2): KAGVTQTPRYLIKTRGQQVTLSCSPISGHRSVSWYQQTPGQGLQFLFEYFSETQRNKGNFPGRFSGRQFSNSRSEMNVSTLELGDSALYLCASSFGGMNTGELFFGEGSRLTVL.